The 14 T cell receptor beta chains given below trace back to one sample, sequenced in a study of OX40 agonist ivuxolimab in advanced cancers. The repertoire was sequenced with immunoSEQ multiplex PCR; TCRdb's copy has only in-frame clones and lacks some. Seen here are 80,000 to 100,000 clones, roughly 91% observed once, and the top ten hold around 0.34%. This sample comprised CD4+ or CD8+ T cells sorted from blood, obtained in a trial of the OX40 agonist ivuxolimab. The origin of the receptors is an adult with an advanced solid tumor such as melanoma, head and neck, liver or kidney cancer.

The chain joins TRBV7-2 to TRBJ2-7; D remains ambiguous. The CDR3 is 14 amino acids. V was cut by 1 base and J by 2 bases, with 9 bases left in between. CDR1 SGHTA and CDR2 FQGNSA come from the germline V gene. CDR3 protein: CASSLGRRAYEQYF. In DNA form, the CDR3 reads TGTGCCAGCAGCTTAGGGCGGCGAGCCTACGAGCAGTACTTC.

The chain is built from TRBV11-2 and TRBJ2-3, with D hard to call. V was clipped by 1 base and J by 0 bases, with 5 bases between them. CDR1 and CDR2 (germline): SGHAT, FQNNGV. This CDR3 is 14 amino acids long. The CDR3 DNA reads TGTGCCAGCAGCTTAGTTTTGAGCACAGATACGCAGTATTTT. Translation gives CASSLVLSTDTQYF.

V and J are TRBV5-4 and TRBJ2-1, with 10 nucleotides matching TRBD2. The germline V gene has CDR1 SGHNT and CDR2 YYREEE (reference sequence). There are 15 residues in the CDR3. After removal of 0 bases from V and 5 bases from J, the junction contained 2 bases not matched to a gene. CDR3 bases: TGTGCCAGCAGCTTGGTAGCGGGAGGTAACAATGAGCAGTTCTTC. Translation: CASSLVAGGNNEQFF.

This clone is a singleton in its sample. This chain joins TRBV19 and TRBJ2-1; TRBD1 might be the D (5 bases). CDR3 size: 16 residues. Germline CDR1 is LNHDA and CDR2 is SQIVND (reference sequence). The V gene lost 3 bases and the J gene lost 7 bases, with 19 bases spanning the gap. For the CDR3, the DNA is TGTGCCAGTAGTATTCGAGGCAGGGTCTATAGTAATGAGCAGTTCTTC. Translation: CASSIRGRVYSNEQFF.

The CDR3 bases are TGTGCCAGCGGGTCGGGGTGGGTTAATGAAAAACTGTTTTTT. It yields the protein CASGSGWVNEKLFF. The chain uses TRBV6-1 and TRBJ1-4; D gene ambiguous. This CDR3 comprises 14 residues. Germline CDR1 reads MNHNS; CDR2 reads SASEGT. Trimming removed 8 bases at V and 4 bases at J, with 14 bases between.

The V gene is TRBV18, the J gene TRBJ2-2; 8 bases fit TRBD2. V shed 3 bases and J 0 bases; nucleotides not matched to a gene: 0. Germline CDR1 and CDR2: KGHSH and LQKENI. This CDR3 is 15 amino acids long. CDR3 region: CASSPGLANTGELFF. CDR3 bases: TGTGCCAGCTCACCGGGACTAGCGAACACCGGGGAGCTGTTTTTT.

The CDR3 DNA sequence: TGTGCCAGCAGCCAAGACCGGGCCGCTATAGGGAGAGAGACCCAGTACTTC. Translated, it gives CASSQDRAAIGRETQYF. The chain recombines TRBV4-2 with TRBJ2-5; the D gene is possibly TRBD2 (5 bases). Germline values: CDR1 LGHNA, CDR2 YNFKEQ. Trimming took 0 bases from V and 4 from J, leaving 18 bases between them. The CDR3 totals 17 residues.

The chain carries TRBV15 and TRBJ2-1, with TRBD1 identical over 7 bases. This CDR3 spans 16 amino acids. V lost 4 bases, J lost 8 bases, and 14 bases stayed unmatched. The V gene's germline CDR1 is LNHNV and CDR2 YYDKDF (reference sequence). This chain's CDR3 is CATSIRQGIGFHEQFF. The CDR3 DNA follows: TGTGCCACCAGCATCCGACAGGGTATAGGATTCCATGAGCAGTTCTTC. Full variable domain (remainder filled in from reference TRBV15 and TRBJ2-1): DAMVIQNPRYQVTQFGKPVTLSCSQTLNHNVMYWYQQKSSQAPKLLFHYYDKDFNNEADTPDNFQSRRPNTSFCFLDIRSPGLGDTAMYLCATSIRQGIGFHEQFFGPGTRLTVL.

This clone has a handful of counts. This chain connects TRBV28 to TRBJ2-7; D gene uncertain. The CDR3 loop spans 16 amino acids. Trimming stripped 6 bases from V and 0 bases from J, with 18 bases between. Germline V lookup: CDR1 MDHEN, CDR2 SYDVKM. In DNA, the CDR3 is TGTGCCAGCAGCTATTATCCGGGCCCGAGCTCCTACGAGCAGTACTTC. It encodes CASSYYPGPSSYEQYF.

V and J are TRBV7-2 and TRBJ2-3; tentative D call: TRBD2 (6 bases). CDR1 is SGHTA and CDR2 is FQGNSA in the germline V gene. Trimming shortened V by 2 bases and J by 6 bases, and 21 bases separated the two germline ends. The CDR3 loop spans 17 amino acids. CDR3 sequence: CASSLRWGRTADDTQYF. As DNA, the CDR3 is TGTGCCAGCAGCTTAAGGTGGGGGAGGACCGCTGACGATACGCAGTATTTT.

V is TRBV28 and J is TRBJ2-1; 7 bases line up with TRBD1. Germline V gene sequence: CDR1 MDHEN, CDR2 SYDVKM. The V gene end was trimmed by 6 bases and the J gene end by 5 bases; junction bases not matched to a gene: 4. The CDR3 sequence is 13 residues long. This CDR3 reads CASSGTANNEQFF. The CDR3 DNA reads TGTGCCAGCAGCGGGACAGCAAACAATGAGCAGTTCTTC. The variable domain in full, completed from reference TRBV28 and TRBJ2-1, reads DVKVTQSSRYLVKRTGEKVFLECVQDMDHENMFWYRQDPGLGLRLIYFSYDVKMKEKGDIPEGYSVSREKKERFSLILESASTNQTSMYLCASSGTANNEQFFGPGTRLTVL.

The chain couples TRBV7-2 to TRBJ2-4, with TRBD1 matching over 11 bases. Trimming removed 5 bases from V and 6 bases from J; junction bases left unmatched: 6. The CDR3 covers 15 residues. CDR1 is SGHTA, CDR2 FQGNSA, per germline. CDR3 DNA sequence: TGTGCCAGCAGCCCAAGGACAGGGGGCTTAAACATTCAGTACTTC. As protein: CASSPRTGGLNIQYF. The variable domain in full, with the rest retrieved from reference TRBV7-2 and TRBJ2-4, is GAGVSQSPSNKVTEKGKDVELRCDPISGHTALYWYRQSLGQGLEFLIYFQGNSAPDKSGLPSDRFSAERTGGSVSTLTIQRTQQEDSAVYLCASSPRTGGLNIQYFGAGTRLSVL.

To note about this clone: The junction shows a germline mismatch at one end, possibly a read error. The rearrangement links TRBV5-6 to TRBJ2-1; the D gene is possibly TRBD2 (5 bases). The CDR3 spans 13 residues. Germline V gene data show CDR1 as SGHDT and CDR2 as YYEEEE. The CDR3 nucleotides are TGTGCCAGCAGCTTGGGGCGCGCGGGCTGGGCGGTCTTC. This gives the protein CASSLGRAGWAVF.

This sequence joins TRBV10-1 and TRBJ2-3; 8 nucleotides match TRBD1. V was clipped by 3 bases and J by 1 base; unmatched bases: 3. The CDR3 loop spans 15 amino acids. Germline V lookup: CDR1 WNHNN, CDR2 SYGVQD (reference sequence). For the CDR3, the DNA is TGCGCCAGCAGTGACGAGACAGGGGGCACAGATACGCAGTATTTT. As protein: CASSDETGGTDTQYF.